This T cell receptor (beta chain) was retrieved from a study of T cell clonotyping in hematopoietic cell transplantation (dated by TCRdb to the early 2020s). For the wider study: In the study, approximately 140 blood samples were gathered from 35 to 45 consecutive transplant recipients and their related donors. Recruitment of patients ran from 2015 to early 2017, and follow-up continued until September 2020 or until death. On the study overall, not on this receptor specifically: After transplant, TCR diversity in recipients dropped, and pathologically expanded clonotypes climbed progressively between day 30 and day 180. Just a small fraction of recipient repertoires overlapped with donor repertoires, and more than 95% appeared de novo at the given depth. Inverse Simpson Index values from donors and from recipients before transplant predicted broader TCR repertoire diversity after transplant. Sample size was limited, and cells were not sorted, so CD4 and CD8 repertoire contributions could not be separated.

The time point label here, explained by the study, means: 180 days after allo-HCT. Blood from recipients was drawn roughly 28 days before transplant, then again at days 30, 100 and 180 after transplant. Nuclei Lysis Solution was used to extract genomic DNA from fresh or cryopreserved unfractionated peripheral blood mononuclear cells. Spanning cysteine to phenylalanine, the CDR3 consists of 13 amino acids. The sequence is cut down to CDR3 DNA, 39 bases in frame from base 1. After removal of 2 bases from V and 14 bases from J, the junction retains 5 bases not matched to a gene. CDR1 and CDR2 are read off the germline V gene as KGHSH and LQKENI. A note on this clone: The antigen this receptor binds is unknown. It has no much larger one-base neighbor in the sample; base qualities were not kept.

The immunoSEQ assay, a bias-controlled multiplex PCR using V- and J-specific primers, was used to amplify TCR beta CDR3 regions from genomic DNA. In a second PCR step, the CDR3 amplicons were tagged with a proprietary barcode plus Illumina adapter sequences. An Illumina MiSeq instrument was used to sequence the CDR3 libraries. The original pipeline was this. Export and quality control were performed with immunoSEQ Analyzer 3.0, and downstream analyses were performed with R Bioconductor and Immunarch. Repertoire metrics were calculated using only productive rearrangements within the normalized downsampled data set. Clonotypes larger than 5 templates in the normalized cohort were defined as pathologically expanded. Repertoire diversity was measured with the Inverse Simpson Index. To capture all clonotypes, CMV-specificity analyses were performed on the non-normalized data set. TCRdb stores this immuneACCESS table with in-frame sequences only. Part of the clones is absent; in the studies checked, under half of the shortfall reflects unresolved V genes, and no reason is known for the rest. V and J calls and clone size follow that table, whereas D and trimming were derived from the DNA. For this sample the table gives several thousand clones, of which roughly 79% were detected only once. The ten largest clones take up roughly 45% of the sample.

The rearrangement joined TRBV18 to TRBJ1-4; 10 central nucleotides agree with TRBD1. The sequences come from peripheral blood mononuclear cells, collected 180 days after allogeneic stem cell transplant. The sequence derives from a female patient aged 50-59 years who had an allogeneic stem cell transplant from a related donor, so the T cells may come from the graft donor. Some clones in this sample may be carry-over from other donors' samples. Read as DNA, the sequence is TGTGCCAGCTCACCAGTTGACAGGGGGCGCCTGTTTTTT. This gives the protein CASSPVDRGRLFF.